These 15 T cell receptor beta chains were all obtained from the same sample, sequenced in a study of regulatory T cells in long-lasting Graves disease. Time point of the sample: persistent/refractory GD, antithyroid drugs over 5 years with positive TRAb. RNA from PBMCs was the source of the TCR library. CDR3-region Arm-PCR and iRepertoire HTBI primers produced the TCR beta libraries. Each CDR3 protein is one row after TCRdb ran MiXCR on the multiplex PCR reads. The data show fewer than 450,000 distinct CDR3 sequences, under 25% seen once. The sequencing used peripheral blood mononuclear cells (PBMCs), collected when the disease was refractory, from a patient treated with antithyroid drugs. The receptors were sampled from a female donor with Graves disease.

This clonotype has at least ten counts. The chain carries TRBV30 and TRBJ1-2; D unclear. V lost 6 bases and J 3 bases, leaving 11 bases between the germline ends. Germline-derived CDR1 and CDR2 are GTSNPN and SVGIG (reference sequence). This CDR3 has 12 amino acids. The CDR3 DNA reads TGTGCCTGCCTCCGGCAAGACTATGGCTACACCTTC. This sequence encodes CACLRQDYGYTF.

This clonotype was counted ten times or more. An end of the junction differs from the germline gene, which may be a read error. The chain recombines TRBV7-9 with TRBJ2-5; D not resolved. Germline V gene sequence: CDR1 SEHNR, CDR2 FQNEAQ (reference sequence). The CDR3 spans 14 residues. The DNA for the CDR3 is TGTGCTAGCAGCTTATTGGCCTTTCAAGAGACCCAGTACTTC. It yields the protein CASSLLAFQETQYF.

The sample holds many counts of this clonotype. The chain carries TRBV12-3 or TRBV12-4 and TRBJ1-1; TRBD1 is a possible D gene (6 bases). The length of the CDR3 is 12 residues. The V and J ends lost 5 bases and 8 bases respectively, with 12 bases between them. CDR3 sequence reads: CASSQSQGEAFF. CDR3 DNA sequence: TGTGCCAGCAGTCAATCGCAGGGGGAAGCTTTCTTT.

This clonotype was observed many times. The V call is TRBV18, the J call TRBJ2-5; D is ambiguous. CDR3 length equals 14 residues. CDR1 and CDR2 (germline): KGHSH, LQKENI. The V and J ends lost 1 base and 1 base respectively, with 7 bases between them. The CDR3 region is CASSPRTSQETQYF. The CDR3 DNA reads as TGTGCCAGCTCACCACGCACCTCCCAAGAGACCCAGTACTTC.

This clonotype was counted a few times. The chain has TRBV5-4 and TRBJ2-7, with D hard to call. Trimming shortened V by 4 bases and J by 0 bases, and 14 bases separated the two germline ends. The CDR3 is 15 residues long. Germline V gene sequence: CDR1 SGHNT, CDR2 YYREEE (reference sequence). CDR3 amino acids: CASSNWGQSSYEQYF. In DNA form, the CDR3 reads TGTGCCAGCAGCAATTGGGGTCAGAGCTCCTACGAGCAGTACTTC.

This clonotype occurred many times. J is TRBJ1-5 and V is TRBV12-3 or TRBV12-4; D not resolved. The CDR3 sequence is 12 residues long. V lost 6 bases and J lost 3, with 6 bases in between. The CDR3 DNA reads TGTGCCAGCAGAGTTTTCAATCAGCCCCAGCATTTT. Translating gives CASRVFNQPQHF.

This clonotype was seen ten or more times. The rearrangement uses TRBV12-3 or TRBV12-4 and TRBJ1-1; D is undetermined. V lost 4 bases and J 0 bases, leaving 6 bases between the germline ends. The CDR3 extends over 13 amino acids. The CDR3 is CASSYQVNTEAFF. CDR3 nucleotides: TGTGCCAGCAGTTATCAGGTGAACACTGAAGCTTTCTTT.

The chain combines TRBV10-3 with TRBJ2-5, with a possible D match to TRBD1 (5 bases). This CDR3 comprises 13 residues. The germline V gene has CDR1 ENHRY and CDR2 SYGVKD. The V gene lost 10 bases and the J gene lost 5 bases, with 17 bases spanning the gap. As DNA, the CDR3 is TGTGCCACACAGGCTGCCCCTCCCGAGACCCAGTACTTC. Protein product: CATQAAPPETQYF.

The CDR3 region has the DNA TGTGCCAGCGGGAAGGACTCCTACGAGCAGTACTTC. Its protein is CASGKDSYEQYF. This rearrangement joins TRBV6-1 to TRBJ2-7, with D unresolved. The CDR3 is 12 amino acids. Germline lookup yields CDR1 MNHNS and CDR2 SASEGT. Trimming took off 8 bases at V and 0 bases at J, with 8 bases between the two ends.

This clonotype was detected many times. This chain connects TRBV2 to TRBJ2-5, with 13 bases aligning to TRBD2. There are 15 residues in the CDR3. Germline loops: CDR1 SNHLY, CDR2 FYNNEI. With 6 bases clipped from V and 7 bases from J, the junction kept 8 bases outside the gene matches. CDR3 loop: CASRGTSGTLGTQYF. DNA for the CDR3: TGTGCCAGCAGGGGGACTAGCGGGACCTTGGGGACCCAGTACTTC.

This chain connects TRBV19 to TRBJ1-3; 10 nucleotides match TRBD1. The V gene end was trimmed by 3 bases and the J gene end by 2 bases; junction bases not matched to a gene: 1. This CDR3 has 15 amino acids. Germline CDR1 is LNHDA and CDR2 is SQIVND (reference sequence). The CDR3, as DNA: TGTGCCAGTAGTATCGGGACAGGGGCTGGAAACACCATATATTTT. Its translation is CASSIGTGAGNTIYF.

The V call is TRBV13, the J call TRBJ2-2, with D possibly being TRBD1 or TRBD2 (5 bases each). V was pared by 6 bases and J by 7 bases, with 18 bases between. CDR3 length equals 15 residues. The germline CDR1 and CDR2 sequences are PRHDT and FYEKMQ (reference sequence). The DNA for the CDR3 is TGTGCCAGCAGTATCATGGGACCCGAATACGGGGAGCTGTTTTTT. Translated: CASSIMGPEYGELFF.

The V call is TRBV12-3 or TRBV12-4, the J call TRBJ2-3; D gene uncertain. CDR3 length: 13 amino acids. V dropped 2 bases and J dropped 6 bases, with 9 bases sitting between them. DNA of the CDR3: TGTGCCAGCAGTTTATTTTCTCAGGATACGCAGTATTTT. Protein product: CASSLFSQDTQYF.

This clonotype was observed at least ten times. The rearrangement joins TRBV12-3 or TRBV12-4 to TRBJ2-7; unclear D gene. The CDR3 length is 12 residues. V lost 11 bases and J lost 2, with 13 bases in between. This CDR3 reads CASSIGPYEQYF. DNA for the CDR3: TGTGCCTCGTCCATAGGCCCCTACGAGCAGTACTTC.

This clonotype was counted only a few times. CDR3 residues: CASSVAGTGELFF. In DNA form, the CDR3 reads TGTGCCAGCAGTGTTGCCGGGACCGGGGAGCTGTTTTTT. V gene TRBV6-1 combines with J gene TRBJ2-2; no clear D. This CDR3 has 13 amino acids. V shed 4 bases and J shed 5 bases, with 8 bases lying between them. CDR1 is MNHNS, CDR2 SASEGT, per germline.